This entry lists 26 T cell receptor beta chains sequenced from one sample in a study of memory CD4+ T cells and cytomegalovirus serostatus. Generated by immunoSEQ multiplex PCR, the TCRdb table keeps only in-frame clones and is missing some. Altogether approximately 46,000 clones are present, over 70% being singletons, with the ten largest covering about 0.6%. The sort gate was single viable CD3+CD4+CD8-CD45RO+ cells for memory CD4+ T cells. The sequenced sample consisted of memory CD4+ T cells from blood. The source is an adult in good health and CMV-seronegative.

This clone was seen a handful of times. The genes are TRBV5-4 and TRBJ1-4, with 7 bases fitting TRBD1. The CDR3 is 14 residues long. Germline V CDR1 and CDR2: SGHNT, YYREEE (reference sequence). After removal of 5 bases from V and 4 bases from J, the junction contained 5 bases not matched to a gene. The CDR3 coding sequence is TGTGCCAGCAGGGGGGACAGTCTTAATGAAAAACTGTTTTTT. As protein: CASRGDSLNEKLFF.

The rearrangement uses TRBV7-9 and TRBJ1-4; D ambiguous. This CDR3 comprises 14 residues. The germline V gene encodes CDR1 SEHNR and CDR2 FQNEAQ (reference sequence). Trimming took off 1 base at V and 11 bases at J, with 14 bases between the two ends. CDR3 DNA sequence: TGTGCCAGCAGCTTAGAGGAGGTCGTCGGGAAACTGTTTTTT. Residues: CASSLEEVVGKLFF.

The DNA for the CDR3 is TGTGCCAGCAGCTGGATACAGGGCTATGGCTACACCTTC. Amino acids: CASSWIQGYGYTF. The gene calls are TRBV13 and TRBJ1-2; possibly TRBD1 for D (6 bases). CDR3 length: 13 amino acids. Trimming stripped 4 bases from V and 4 bases from J, with 10 bases between. CDR1 is PRHDT and CDR2 is FYEKMQ in the germline V gene (reference sequence).

This chain links TRBV2 with TRBJ1-1; D is perhaps TRBD1 (5 bases). This CDR3 region has 17 residues. V lost 3 bases and J 3 bases, leaving 20 bases between the germline ends. Germline CDR1 and CDR2: SNHLY and FYNNEI. CDR3 bases: TGTGCCAGCAGTGAGGGGCAGAATACTTATGAACACACTGAAGCTTTCTTT. Amino acid sequence: CASSEGQNTYEHTEAFF.

The rearrangement links TRBV25-1 to TRBJ1-1, with TRBD1 identical over 7 bases. Germline trimming cut 2 bases from V and 6 bases from J; bases unmatched to any gene: 12. The CDR3 has 16 amino acids. In germline, CDR1 is MGHDK, CDR2 SYGVNS. CDR3 coding DNA: TGTGCCAGCAGTGAAAGTCCGGCAGGGGGGACAGCTGAAGCTTTCTTT. It codes for CASSESPAGGTAEAFF.

V and J are TRBV5-4 and TRBJ1-2; D is perhaps TRBD1 (6 bases). Germline assignment: CDR1 SGHNT and CDR2 YYREEE (reference sequence). The CDR3 length is 16 residues. Trimming left V 4 bases short and J 3 bases short, with 19 bases between. The CDR3 nucleotides read TGTGCCAGCAGCACCGGCCGAACAGGGACCTACTATGGCTACACCTTC. Translated: CASSTGRTGTYYGYTF.

J is TRBJ2-7 and V is TRBV2; 15 bases agree with TRBD2. This CDR3 is built from 16 residues. Germline V CDR1 and CDR2: SNHLY, FYNNEI. J was trimmed by 4 bases and V by 8 bases; bases with no gene match: 9. The CDR3 nucleotides read TGTGCCAGCGTGGGGACTAGCGGGGGGCCCAAGTACGAGCAGTACTTC. Amino acid sequence: CASVGTSGGPKYEQYF.

The V and J genes are TRBV6-1 and TRBJ2-2; unclear D gene. This CDR3 has 15 amino acids. Trimming cost V 0 bases and J 7 bases, with 12 bases left between them. Germline V gene lookup returns CDR1 MNHNS and CDR2 SASEGT. The CDR3, as DNA: TGTGCCAGCAGTGAAGCGACGGCTGCTGGCGGGGAGCTGTTTTTT. Translating gives CASSEATAAGGELFF.

The CDR3 here is CASSFRPDTGELFF. CDR3 nucleotides: TGTGCCAGCAGCTTCAGGCCTGACACCGGGGAGCTGTTTTTT. The gene calls are TRBV7-6 and TRBJ2-2; unclear D gene. The CDR3 loop spans 14 amino acids. V dropped 3 bases and J dropped 3 bases, with 8 bases sitting between them. Germline CDR1 SGHVS, CDR2 FNYEAQ.

This clone was counted a single time. The V and J genes are TRBV9 and TRBJ2-5, with 11 bases fitting TRBD1. The V gene's germline CDR1 is SGDLS and CDR2 YYNGEE. This CDR3 contains 16 residues. Losses at the gene ends were 4 bases for V and 1 base for J; bases not matched to a gene: 6. Here the CDR3 reads CASSTHGTGGQETQYF. The CDR3, as DNA: TGTGCCAGCAGCACTCACGGGACAGGGGGCCAAGAGACCCAGTACTTC.

This sequence joins TRBV6-6 and TRBJ2-2; tentative D call: TRBD1 (5 bases). V was pared by 6 bases and J by 1 base, with 9 bases between. Germline V lookup: CDR1 MNHNY, CDR2 SVGAGI (reference sequence). The CDR3 length is 14 residues. The CDR3 is CASRARGNTGELFF. As DNA, the CDR3 is TGTGCCAGCAGAGCTAGGGGGAACACCGGGGAGCTGTTTTTT.

This clone is termed medium-sized. V gene TRBV6-1 combines with J gene TRBJ2-2; D is perhaps TRBD2 (5 bases). This CDR3 is built from 14 residues. Between the trimmed V and J ends, which lost 6 bases and 0 bases, there was a span of 8 bases. The germline gives CDR1 MNHNS, CDR2 SASEGT. The CDR3 region is CASSPGSNTGELFF. CDR3 bases: TGTGCCAGCAGCCCGGGATCGAACACCGGGGAGCTGTTTTTT.

J is TRBJ1-1 and V is TRBV18; a possible D gene is TRBD1 (5 bases). Germline loops: CDR1 KGHSH, CDR2 LQKENI. The CDR3 has 15 residues. V was pared by 6 bases and J by 2 bases, with 16 bases between. The CDR3 DNA follows: TGTGCCAGCTCGTCTGACGGGGGATCAAACACTGAAGCTTTCTTT. Translated, it gives CASSSDGGSNTEAFF.

V is TRBV7-9 and J is TRBJ1-5; 9 positions agree with TRBD1. The CDR3 extends over 15 amino acids. V lost 6 bases to trimming and J lost 3 bases; unmatched junction nucleotides: 6. Germline CDR1 and CDR2: SEHNR and FQNEAQ (reference sequence). Here the CDR3 DNA reads TGTGCCAGCAGTCCCGGGACAGGGCCCAATCAGCCCCAGCATTTT. As protein: CASSPGTGPNQPQHF.

The rearrangement joins TRBV6-5 to TRBJ1-2, with no clear D. The V gene's germline CDR1 is MNHEY and CDR2 SVGAGI. This CDR3 has 13 amino acids. The V end was cut by 8 bases, the J end by 2 bases, with 12 bases between. The CDR3 reads CASGQTGNYGYTF. For the CDR3, the DNA is TGTGCCAGCGGCCAAACTGGGAACTATGGCTACACCTTC.

DNA of the CDR3: TGTGCCAGCGAGATTATACAGGGTGCCGGAAACACCATATATTTT. It translates to CASEIIQGAGNTIYF. J is TRBJ1-3 and V is TRBV7-2; D is possibly TRBD1 (6 bases). CDR3 length equals 15 residues. CDR1 is SGHTA, CDR2 FQGNSA, per germline. The V end lost 8 bases, the J end lost 4 bases, and 18 bases lay between the germline ends.

The chain employs TRBV30 and TRBJ2-2, with TRBD2 identical over 8 bases. The J segment lost 1 base and the V segment lost 6 bases, leaving 4 bases of the junction unmatched. This CDR3 has 14 residues. Germline values: CDR1 GTSNPN, CDR2 SVGIG (reference sequence). The chain's CDR3 is CACLSGGNTGELFF. The DNA for the CDR3 is TGTGCCTGCCTCAGCGGGGGGAACACCGGGGAGCTGTTTTTT.

The V call is TRBV19, the J call TRBJ2-3; maybe TRBD2 (6 bases). The V gene's germline CDR1 is LNHDA and CDR2 SQIVND (reference sequence). The CDR3 runs 15 residues. Trimming shortened V by 2 bases and J by 1 base, and 10 bases separated the two germline ends. The CDR3 reads CASSIRTTGTDTQYF. In nucleotides, the CDR3 is TGTGCCAGTAGTATACGGACTACGGGCACAGATACGCAGTATTTT.

This clone was picked up a small number of times. The J gene is TRBJ1-2, the V gene TRBV29-1; D is unresolved. CDR3 length: 16 residues. Trimming cost V 6 bases and J 1 base, with 21 bases left between them. From germline, CDR1 is SQVTM and CDR2 ANQGSEA. CDR3 DNA: TGCAGCGTCTCCCCCCCAGACGGATGGAATAACTATGGCTACACCTTC. It encodes CSVSPPDGWNNYGYTF. The full variable domain, with the rest looked up from reference TRBV29-1 and TRBJ1-2, is SAVISQKPSRDICQRGTSLTIQCQVDSQVTMMFWYRQQPGQSLTLIATANQGSEATYESGFVIDKFPISRPNLTFSTLTVSNMSPEDSSIYLCSVSPPDGWNNYGYTFGSGTRLTVV.

The gene calls are TRBV5-1 and TRBJ2-3; 13 nucleotides match TRBD2. CDR3 length: 17 amino acids. In germline, CDR1 is SGHRS, CDR2 YFSETQ. V lost 4 bases to trimming and J lost 2 bases; unmatched junction nucleotides: 7. The CDR3 protein is CASSPTGTSGITDTQYF. DNA for the CDR3: TGCGCCAGCAGCCCCACCGGGACTAGCGGGATCACAGATACGCAGTATTTT.

CDR3 in amino acids: CSVGGQGWETQYF. The DNA of the CDR3 is TGCAGCGTTGGAGGACAGGGGTGGGAGACCCAGTACTTC. The V call is TRBV29-1, the J call TRBJ2-5; 9 nucleotides match TRBD1. Per germline, CDR1 SQVTM and CDR2 ANQGSEA. There are 13 residues in the CDR3. With V trimmed by 4 bases and J by 5 bases, 5 bases remained unmatched.

CDR3 DNA sequence: TGTGCCAGCAGCTCTCCCGGGGGGGGGTGGACTGAAGCTTTCTTT. Protein: CASSSPGGGWTEAFF. The rearrangement uses TRBV5-4 and TRBJ1-1; possibly TRBD1 for D (5 bases). V was clipped by 3 bases and J by 5 bases, with 17 bases between them. The CDR3 has 15 residues. CDR1 and CDR2 from the germline V gene are SGHNT and YYREEE (reference sequence).

The gene calls are TRBV27 and TRBJ2-1; 11 bases agree with TRBD2. The V and J ends lost 3 bases and 4 bases, in that order; junction bases with no gene match: 5. Looked up from germline, CDR1 is MNHEY and CDR2 is SMNVEV (reference sequence). The CDR3 contains 16 residues. The DNA of the CDR3 is TGTGCCAGCAGTTTGTTTAGCGGGGGGGTTTACAATGAGCAGTTCTTC. Its translation: CASSLFSGGVYNEQFF.

This chain's CDR3 is CASSLGKGAGEAFF. Written as DNA, the CDR3 is TGTGCCAGCAGCTTAGGAAAAGGGGCCGGTGAAGCTTTCTTT. The V gene is TRBV7-3, the J gene TRBJ1-1, with D possibly matching TRBD1 (5 bases). This CDR3 comprises 14 residues. The germline V and J ends were trimmed by 2 bases and 7 bases, with 14 bases remaining between them. Germline values: CDR1 SGHTA, CDR2 FQGTGA. The variable domain in full, with the rest retrieved from reference TRBV7-3 and TRBJ1-1, is GAGVSQTPSNKVTEKGKYVELRCDPISGHTALYWYRQSLGQGPEFLIYFQGTGAADDSGLPNDRFFAVRPEGSVSTLKIQRTERGDSAVYLCASSLGKGAGEAFFGQGTRLTVV.

The chain has TRBV7-2 and TRBJ2-2; TRBD2 matches at 7 bases. The CDR3 runs to 16 residues. Germline CDR1 is SGHTA and CDR2 is FQGNSA. Losses at the gene ends were 5 bases for V and 4 bases for J; bases not matched to a gene: 10. Written as DNA, the CDR3 is TGTGCCAGCAGCGCTACTAGCGTCGGGGGCACCGGGGAGCTGTTTTTT. As protein: CASSATSVGGTGELFF.

The CDR3 protein is CASSLVRGNTEAFF. The CDR3 DNA is TGCGCCAGCAGCTTGGTTCGGGGCAACACTGAAGCTTTCTTT. The rearrangement joins TRBV5-1 to TRBJ1-1, with D possibly being TRBD1 (5 bases). The CDR3 length is 14 residues. The V and J ends lost 0 bases and 2 bases respectively, with 8 bases between them. Germline V gene lookup returns CDR1 SGHRS and CDR2 YFSETQ.